This T cell receptor beta chain derives from a study of blood T cell repertoires in COVID-19. Study-wide context: COVID-19 samples collected from the United States, Italy and Spain covered acute and convalescent phases.

Produced via immunoSEQ multiplex PCR; TCRdb's table is partial and in-frame only. This table has 95,000 to 150,000 clones, 92% appearing once. J gave up 7 bases and V 5 bases, and 3 bases lay outside the gene matches. Germline lookup yields CDR1 PRHDT and CDR2 FYEKMQ (reference sequence). The CDR3 is 13 residues long. What was sequenced was peripheral blood. The sequence was collected from a man aged 45-65 years with COVID-19, enrolled during active disease. V is TRBV13 and J is TRBJ1-2; TRBD1 matches 11 bases. The CDR3 loop reads CASSLGTGGGYTF. The DNA for the CDR3 is TGTGCCAGCAGCCTTGGGACAGGGGGTGGCTACACCTTC.